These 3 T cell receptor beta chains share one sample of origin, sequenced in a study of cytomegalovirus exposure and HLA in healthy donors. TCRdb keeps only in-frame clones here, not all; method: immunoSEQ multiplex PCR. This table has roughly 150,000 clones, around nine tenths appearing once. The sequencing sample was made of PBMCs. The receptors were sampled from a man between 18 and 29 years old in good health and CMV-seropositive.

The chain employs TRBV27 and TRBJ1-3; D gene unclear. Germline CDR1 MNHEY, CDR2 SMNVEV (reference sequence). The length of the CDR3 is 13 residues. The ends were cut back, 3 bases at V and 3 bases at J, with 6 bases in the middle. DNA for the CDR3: TGTGCCAGCAGTTTCGGTGGTGGAAACACCATATATTTT. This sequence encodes CASSFGGGNTIYF.

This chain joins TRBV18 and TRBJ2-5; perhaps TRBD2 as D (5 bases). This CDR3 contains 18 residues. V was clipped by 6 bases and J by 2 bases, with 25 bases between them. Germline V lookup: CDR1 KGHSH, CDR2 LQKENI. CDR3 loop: CASSPKTVVRGVQETQYF. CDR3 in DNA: TGTGCCAGCTCCCCCAAAACTGTGGTCCGGGGTGTTCAAGAGACCCAGTACTTC.

The CDR3 reads CASRRQSTNEKLFF. The DNA for the CDR3 is TGTGCCAGCAGGAGACAGTCAACTAATGAAAAACTGTTTTTT. The V gene is TRBV6-1, the J gene TRBJ1-4, with D possibly being TRBD1 (5 bases). CDR1 and CDR2 from the germline V gene are MNHNS and SASEGT. V lost 6 bases and J lost 0, with 8 bases in between. This CDR3 region has 14 residues.